This T cell receptor (beta chain) was obtained from a study of technical replicates of blood from a few donors. Repertoires were generated with immunoSEQ multiplex PCR, while TCRdb's copy carries only in-frame clones and drops some. The sample includes about 88,000 clones, roughly 94% seen only once; the top ten take about 0.23%. Trimming removed 4 bases from V and 3 bases from J; junction bases left unmatched: 4. The germline V gene encodes CDR1 SGHDN and CDR2 FVKESK. The CDR3 has 15 residues. The sequence derives from a human donor in good health. The source material was T cells isolated from PBMCs. The chain has TRBV14 and TRBJ2-1, with TRBD1 matching over 9 bases. CDR3 nucleotides: TGTGCCAGCAGCCCTGGGACAGGGTACTACAATGAGCAGTTCTTC. This gives the protein CASSPGTGYYNEQFF.